The T cell receptor beta chain under discussion was sequenced for a study of shared clonotypes between healthy human individuals. With regard to this clone: The antigen is not known.

Researchers ran the assay at a deep level. The data were produced by immunoSEQ multiplex PCR, yet TCRdb's version contains in-frame clones alone and is incomplete. The data hold 600,000 to 750,000 clones, with 90% observed a single time. Trimming removed 0 bases from V and 8 bases from J, with 4 bases in between. The CDR3 consists of 12 residues. Study outcomes and limitations: Specimens sampled were limited to blood, with tissue repertoires likely differing.

Sequencing was done on a sample of memory CD8+ T cells from PBMCs. Subset indicated: CD45RO+ cells pooled with CCR7-negative TemRA cells. The chain couples TRBV23-1 to TRBJ1-4; the D is unclear. Being an ORF, TRBV23-1 has a function that is uncertain. The clonotype comes from a man younger than 30 in good health. Some clones in this sample may be carry-over from other donors' samples. The CDR3 spells CASSQSHEKLFF. Here the CDR3 DNA reads TGCGCCAGCAGTCAATCGCACGAAAAACTGTTTTTT.